This TCR beta chain was captured by sequencing in a study of cytomegalovirus exposure and HLA in healthy donors. With 2 bases removed from V and 4 bases from J, the gap between germline ends came to 13 bases. The V gene's germline CDR1 is SGHTS and CDR2 YDEGEE. The CDR3 totals 15 residues. As concerns this clone: Its antigen is currently unknown.

TCRdb's copy holds only in-frame clones and misses some; the assay was immunoSEQ multiplex PCR. This table has 110,000 to 150,000 clones, about 89% appearing once. Overall study results and limits: According to a subsequent analysis, TCR clusters identified in the first cohort showed a tendency to co-occur across the 120 validation repertoires. Specificity of a few CMV-associated chains for CMV antigens was verified in vitro. The study flagged about 150 TCR beta chains as cytomegalovirus-associated.

The V and J genes are TRBV5-8 and TRBJ2-1; D may be TRBD1 (7 bases). The material sequenced was PBMCs. This receptor was obtained from a man aged 18 to 29 in good health and CMV-seronegative. Here the CDR3 DNA reads TGTGCCAGCAGCTTAGGTTCAGGGGGGTACAATGAGCAGTTCTTC. Protein product: CASSLGSGGYNEQFF.